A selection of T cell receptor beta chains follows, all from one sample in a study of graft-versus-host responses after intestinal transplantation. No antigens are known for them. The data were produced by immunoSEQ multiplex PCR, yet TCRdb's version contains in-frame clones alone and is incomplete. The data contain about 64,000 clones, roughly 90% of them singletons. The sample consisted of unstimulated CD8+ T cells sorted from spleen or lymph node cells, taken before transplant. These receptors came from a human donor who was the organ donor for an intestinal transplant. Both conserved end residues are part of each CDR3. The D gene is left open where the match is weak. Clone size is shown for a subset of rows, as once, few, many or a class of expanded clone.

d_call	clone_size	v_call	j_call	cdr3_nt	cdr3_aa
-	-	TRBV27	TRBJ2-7	TGTGCCAGCAGTCCCACGAGGGTACTCGCTAGCAACGAGCAGTACTTC	CASSPTRVLASNEQYF
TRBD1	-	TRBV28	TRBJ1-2	TGTGCCAGCAGTTCGCTGACAGGGACCGACTATGGCTACACCTTC	CASSSLTGTDYGYTF
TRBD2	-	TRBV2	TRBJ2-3	TGTGCCAGCAGTGAGCAGCTAGCGGGAGTTGTGGTTGTCGAGGATACGCAGTATTTT	CASSEQLAGVVVVEDTQYF
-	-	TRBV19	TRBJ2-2	TGTGCCAGTAGTCGTTCCAGGGCCACCGGGGAGCTGTTTTTT	CASSRSRATGELFF
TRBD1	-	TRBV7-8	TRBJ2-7	TGTGCCAGCAGCTTAGTACCCTCTTGGGACAGAGACTACGAGCAGTACTTC	CASSLVPSWDRDYEQYF
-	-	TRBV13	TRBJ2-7	TGTGCCAGCAGCTTAACGGGGGGCGGCCCGAGCTCCTACGAGCAGTACTTC	CASSLTGGGPSSYEQYF
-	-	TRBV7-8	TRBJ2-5	TGTGCCAGCAGCTTATGGTACCGGAGTTCGCAAGAGACCCAGTACTTC	CASSLWYRSSQETQYF
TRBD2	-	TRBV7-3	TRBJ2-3	TGTGCCAGCAGCTCAGGACTAGACAGAGATACGCAGTATTTT	CASSSGLDRDTQYF
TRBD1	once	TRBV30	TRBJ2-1	TGTGCCTGGAGGACAGGGTATGTTGAGCAGTTCTTC	CAWRTGYVEQFF
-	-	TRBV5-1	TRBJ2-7	TGCGCCAGCAGGTCGACGGGGAGCTACGAGCAGTACTTC	CASRSTGSYEQYF
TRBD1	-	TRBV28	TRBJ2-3	TGTGCCAGCAGTCTCCGGACAGGGGGAGATACGCAGTATTTT	CASSLRTGGDTQYF
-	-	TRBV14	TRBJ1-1	TGTGCCAGCAGATTAGGACGGGGTATCGCCACTGAAGCTTTCTTT	CASRLGRGIATEAFF
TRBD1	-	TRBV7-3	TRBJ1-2	TGTGCCAGCAGCTTTAGGACAGGGTGGTATGGCTACACCTTC	CASSFRTGWYGYTF
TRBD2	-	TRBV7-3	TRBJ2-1	TGTGCCAGCAGCTTGAGCGGTGGGACTAGTACCAATGAGCAGTTCTTC	CASSLSGGTSTNEQFF